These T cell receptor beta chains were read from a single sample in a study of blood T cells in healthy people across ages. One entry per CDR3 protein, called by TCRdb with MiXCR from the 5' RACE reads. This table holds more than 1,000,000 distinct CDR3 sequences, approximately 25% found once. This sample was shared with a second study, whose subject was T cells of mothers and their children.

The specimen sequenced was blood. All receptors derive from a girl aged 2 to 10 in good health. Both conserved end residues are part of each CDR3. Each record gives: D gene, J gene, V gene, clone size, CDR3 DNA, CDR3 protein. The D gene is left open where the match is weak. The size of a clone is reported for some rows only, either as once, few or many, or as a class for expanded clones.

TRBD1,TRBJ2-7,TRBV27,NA,TGTGCCAGCAGTTTATGGGGACAGCTCCCCAACGAGCGGTACTTC,CASSLWGQLPNERYF
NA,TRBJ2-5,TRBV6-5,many,TGTGCCAGCAGCCCGCTATTAACCTCTGGGGAGCAGTACTTC,CASSPLLTSGEQYF
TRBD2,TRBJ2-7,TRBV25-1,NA,TGTGCCGGAGCGGGAGGGGGTATGGGGGAGCAGTACTTC,CAGAGGGMGEQYF
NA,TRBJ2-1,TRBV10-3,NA,TGTGCCACCGATACAGGGAGATTAGATGAGCAGTTCTTC,CATDTGRLDEQFF
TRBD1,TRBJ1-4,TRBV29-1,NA,TGCAGCGTTCAAGACAGGGGGCGAGAAAAACTGTTTTTT,CSVQDRGREKLFF
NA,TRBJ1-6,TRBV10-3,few,TGTGCCATCAGTGAAGGGGGGGCTTCGGATTCACCCCTCCACTTT,CAISEGGASDSPLHF
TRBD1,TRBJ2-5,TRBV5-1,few,TGCGCCAGCAGCTTCGGGGACAGACAAGAGACCCAGTACTTC,CASSFGDRQETQYF
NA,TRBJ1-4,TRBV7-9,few,TGTGCCAGCAGCTTATTCGACGGTACAACTAATGAAAAACTGTTTTTT,CASSLFDGTTNEKLFF
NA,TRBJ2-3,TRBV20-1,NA,TGCAGTGCTAGAGATTCTGAGGTAGATTTTGCAGATACGCAGTATTTT,CSARDSEVDFADTQYF
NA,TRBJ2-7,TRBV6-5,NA,TGTGCCAGCAGCGGATTCTACGAGCAGTACTTC,CASSGFYEQYF
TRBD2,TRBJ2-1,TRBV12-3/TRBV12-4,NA,TGTGCCAGCAGTTTAATCAGGGCGGGAGAGGAGCAGTTCTTC,CASSLIRAGEEQFF
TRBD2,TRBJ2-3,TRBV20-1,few,TGCAGTGCCAGTGGGGCCCGGGGGAGGGCCGGCACAGATACGCAGTATTTT,CSASGARGRAGTDTQYF
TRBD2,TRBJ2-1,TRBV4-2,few,TGTGCCAGCACGAGCGGGAATCTCAATGAGCAGTTCTTC,CASTSGNLNEQFF
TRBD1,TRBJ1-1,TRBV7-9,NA,TGTGCCAGCAAGGTGTGGGAGGGGGCTAACACTGAAGCTTTCTTT,CASKVWEGANTEAFF
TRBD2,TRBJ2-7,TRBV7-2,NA,TGTGCCAGCAGTAAATTAGCGGGGATCTCCTACGAGCAGTACTTC,CASSKLAGISYEQYF
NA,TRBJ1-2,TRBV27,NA,TGTGCCAGCAGTTTAGGGCCAGGGGAAGTTGGCTACACCTTC,CASSLGPGEVGYTF
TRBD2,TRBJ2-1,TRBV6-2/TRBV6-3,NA,TGTGCCAGCAGTTCCAAACTAGCGGGGCCTTACAATGAGCAGTTCTTC,CASSSKLAGPYNEQFF
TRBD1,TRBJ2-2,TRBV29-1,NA,TGCAGCGTTGAGCTGCCTGACAGGGATACCGGGGAGCTGTTTTTT,CSVELPDRDTGELFF
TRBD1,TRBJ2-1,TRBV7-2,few,TGTGCCAGCAGCGAGGGGGCGGCCTCCTACAATGAGCAGTTCTTC,CASSEGAASYNEQFF
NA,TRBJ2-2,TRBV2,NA,TGTGCCAGTAGACAGGAAAGTACTACGGGGGAGCTGTTTTTT,CASRQESTTGELFF
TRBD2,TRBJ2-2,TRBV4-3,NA,TGCGCCAGCAGCCAGCGGGGGACCGGGGAGCTGTTTTTT,CASSQRGTGELFF
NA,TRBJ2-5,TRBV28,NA,TGTGCCAGCAGTTCGCGACAGGAGGGACGAGAGACCCAGTACTTC,CASSSRQEGRETQYF
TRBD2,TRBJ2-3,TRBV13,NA,TGTGCCAGCAGCTCCGCGGCTGAGTTGGTAGCGGGAACGAGGGATACGCAGTATTTT,CASSSAAELVAGTRDTQYF
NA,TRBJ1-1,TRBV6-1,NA,TGTGCCAGCTCTCTTAGGGTGTACACTGAAGCTTTCTTT,CASSLRVYTEAFF
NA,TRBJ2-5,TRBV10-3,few,TGTGCCATCAGTGCCCCACCCACGGAGACCCAGTACTTC,CAISAPPTETQYF
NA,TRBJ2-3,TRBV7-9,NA,TGTGCCAGCAGCTTATCGTCGGGGCCCAGCACAGATACGCAGTATTTT,CASSLSSGPSTDTQYF
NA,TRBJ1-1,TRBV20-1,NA,TGCAGTGCCCGAATAGGCCCTGAAGCTTTCTTT,CSARIGPEAFF
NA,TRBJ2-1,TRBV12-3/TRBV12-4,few,TGTGCCAGCATCCCGGGCCAAGGGTCATATGAGCAGTTCTTC,CASIPGQGSYEQFF
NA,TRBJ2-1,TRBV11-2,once,TGTGCCAGCAGCCAGACCAGGGGCGCCAACAATGAGCAGTTCTTC,CASSQTRGANNEQFF
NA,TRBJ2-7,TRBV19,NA,TGTGCCAGTAGAAACAGGAGAGAGGCCTACGAGCAGTACTTC,CASRNRREAYEQYF
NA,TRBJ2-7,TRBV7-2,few,TGTGCCAGCAGCTCCTCGGGGGCTCTATACGAGCAGTACTTC,CASSSSGALYEQYF
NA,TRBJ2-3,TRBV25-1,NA,TGTGCCATCGAGGGAGGTGGGACAGATACGCAGTATTTT,CAIEGGGTDTQYF
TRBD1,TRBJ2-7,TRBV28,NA,TGTGCCAGCAGTTTACGGCAGGGGGCTAACAACCACGAGCAGTACTTC,CASSLRQGANNHEQYF
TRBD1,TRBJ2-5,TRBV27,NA,TGTGCCAGCAGTTGGGACAGCCGTCGACAAGAGACCCAGTACTTC,CASSWDSRRQETQYF
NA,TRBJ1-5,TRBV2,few,TGTGCCAGCCGAGACAAGGTCAGCAATCAGCCCCAGCATTTT,CASRDKVSNQPQHF
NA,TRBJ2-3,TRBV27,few,TGTGCCAGCAGTTTCGAGTACACAGATACGCAGTATTTT,CASSFEYTDTQYF
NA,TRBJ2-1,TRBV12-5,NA,TGTGCTAGTGGACTAGGAACGGCCAATGAGCAGTTCTTC,CASGLGTANEQFF
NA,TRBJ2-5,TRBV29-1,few,TGCAGCGTTGAACCGGTCGGGCGAAAGACCTTCGAGACCCAGTACTTC,CSVEPVGRKTFETQYF
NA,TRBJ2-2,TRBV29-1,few,TGCAGCGTTAAGAGAGGGCCCGTGGACACCGGGGAGCTGTTTTTT,CSVKRGPVDTGELFF
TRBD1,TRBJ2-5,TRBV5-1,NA,TGCGCCAGCAGCCCTGGGACAGGGAAAGTGACCCAGTACTTC,CASSPGTGKVTQYF
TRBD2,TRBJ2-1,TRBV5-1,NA,TGCGCCAGCAGCTTGGGGCCTAGCGGGAGAAGATACAATGAGCAGTTCTTC,CASSLGPSGRRYNEQFF
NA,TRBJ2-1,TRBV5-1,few,TGCGCCAGCAGCCTGACTAGGGCAAGCTCCTACAATGAGCAGTTCTTC,CASSLTRASSYNEQFF
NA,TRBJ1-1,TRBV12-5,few,TGTGCTAGTGGTTCCACCGAGTCGGGTTTTGGGAGCACTGAAGCTTTCTTT,CASGSTESGFGSTEAFF
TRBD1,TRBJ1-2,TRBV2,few,TGTGCCAGCAGGGAGGGACAGGTGGATGGCTACACCTTC,CASREGQVDGYTF
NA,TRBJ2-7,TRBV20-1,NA,TGCAGTGCTAATCTCATGAAGACAGGACTTAGTATCGACGAGCAGTACTTC,CSANLMKTGLSIDEQYF
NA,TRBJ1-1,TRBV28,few,TGTGCCAGCAGTTCGCCTCACTACACTGAAGCTTTCTTT,CASSSPHYTEAFF
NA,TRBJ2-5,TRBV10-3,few,TGTGCCATAGCGGGACAAGGGGACCAAGAGACCCAGTACTTC,CAIAGQGDQETQYF
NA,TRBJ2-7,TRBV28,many,TGTGCCAGCAGCCGGCCGGGTGTGGGGTACTCCTACGAGCAGTACTTC,CASSRPGVGYSYEQYF
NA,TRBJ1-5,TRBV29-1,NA,TGCGGCGTTGGCTCGGATCAGCCCCAGCATTTT,CGVGSDQPQHF
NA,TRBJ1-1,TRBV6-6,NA,TGTGCCAGCAGTTACTCGAGAACTGGGGCTGAAGCTTTCTTT,CASSYSRTGAEAFF
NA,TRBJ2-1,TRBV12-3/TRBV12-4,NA,TGTGCCAGCAGTTTTTTTCCAGTGAACAATGAGCAGTTCTTC,CASSFFPVNNEQFF
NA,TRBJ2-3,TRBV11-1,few,TGTGCCAGCCTCAAGGGGGATACCTTCACAGATACGCAGTATTTT,CASLKGDTFTDTQYF
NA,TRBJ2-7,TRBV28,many,TGTGCCAGCAGTTTCCGGGGCGAGCAGTACTTC,CASSFRGEQYF
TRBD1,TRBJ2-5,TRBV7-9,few,TGTGCCAGCAGCTCCGAGAGGGACAGCCAAGAGACCCAGTACTTC,CASSSERDSQETQYF
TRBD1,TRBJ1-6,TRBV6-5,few,TGTGCCAGCAGGTCCGCAGGGGGCGCGGATTCACCCCTCCACTTT,CASRSAGGADSPLHF
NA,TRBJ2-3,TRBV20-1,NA,TGCAGTGCTAGACCCAGGGGAGATACGCAGTATTTT,CSARPRGDTQYF
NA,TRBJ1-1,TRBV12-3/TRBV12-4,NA,TGTGCCAGTGTTTACCAACTGCACACTGAAGCTTTCTTT,CASVYQLHTEAFF
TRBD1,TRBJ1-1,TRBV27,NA,TGCACCAGCAGGGACAGGACAGGGGGCGGGATGGACACTGAAGCTTTCTTT,CTSRDRTGGGMDTEAFF
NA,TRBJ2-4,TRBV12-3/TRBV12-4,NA,TGTGCCAGCAGTTTAAGCTGGTCGGAGGGGCAGGCCTTAGCCAAAAACATTCAGTACTTC,CASSLSWSEGQALAKNIQYF
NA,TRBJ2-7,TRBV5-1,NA,TGCGCCAGCAGCGAAGTTGACTACGAGCAGTACTTC,CASSEVDYEQYF